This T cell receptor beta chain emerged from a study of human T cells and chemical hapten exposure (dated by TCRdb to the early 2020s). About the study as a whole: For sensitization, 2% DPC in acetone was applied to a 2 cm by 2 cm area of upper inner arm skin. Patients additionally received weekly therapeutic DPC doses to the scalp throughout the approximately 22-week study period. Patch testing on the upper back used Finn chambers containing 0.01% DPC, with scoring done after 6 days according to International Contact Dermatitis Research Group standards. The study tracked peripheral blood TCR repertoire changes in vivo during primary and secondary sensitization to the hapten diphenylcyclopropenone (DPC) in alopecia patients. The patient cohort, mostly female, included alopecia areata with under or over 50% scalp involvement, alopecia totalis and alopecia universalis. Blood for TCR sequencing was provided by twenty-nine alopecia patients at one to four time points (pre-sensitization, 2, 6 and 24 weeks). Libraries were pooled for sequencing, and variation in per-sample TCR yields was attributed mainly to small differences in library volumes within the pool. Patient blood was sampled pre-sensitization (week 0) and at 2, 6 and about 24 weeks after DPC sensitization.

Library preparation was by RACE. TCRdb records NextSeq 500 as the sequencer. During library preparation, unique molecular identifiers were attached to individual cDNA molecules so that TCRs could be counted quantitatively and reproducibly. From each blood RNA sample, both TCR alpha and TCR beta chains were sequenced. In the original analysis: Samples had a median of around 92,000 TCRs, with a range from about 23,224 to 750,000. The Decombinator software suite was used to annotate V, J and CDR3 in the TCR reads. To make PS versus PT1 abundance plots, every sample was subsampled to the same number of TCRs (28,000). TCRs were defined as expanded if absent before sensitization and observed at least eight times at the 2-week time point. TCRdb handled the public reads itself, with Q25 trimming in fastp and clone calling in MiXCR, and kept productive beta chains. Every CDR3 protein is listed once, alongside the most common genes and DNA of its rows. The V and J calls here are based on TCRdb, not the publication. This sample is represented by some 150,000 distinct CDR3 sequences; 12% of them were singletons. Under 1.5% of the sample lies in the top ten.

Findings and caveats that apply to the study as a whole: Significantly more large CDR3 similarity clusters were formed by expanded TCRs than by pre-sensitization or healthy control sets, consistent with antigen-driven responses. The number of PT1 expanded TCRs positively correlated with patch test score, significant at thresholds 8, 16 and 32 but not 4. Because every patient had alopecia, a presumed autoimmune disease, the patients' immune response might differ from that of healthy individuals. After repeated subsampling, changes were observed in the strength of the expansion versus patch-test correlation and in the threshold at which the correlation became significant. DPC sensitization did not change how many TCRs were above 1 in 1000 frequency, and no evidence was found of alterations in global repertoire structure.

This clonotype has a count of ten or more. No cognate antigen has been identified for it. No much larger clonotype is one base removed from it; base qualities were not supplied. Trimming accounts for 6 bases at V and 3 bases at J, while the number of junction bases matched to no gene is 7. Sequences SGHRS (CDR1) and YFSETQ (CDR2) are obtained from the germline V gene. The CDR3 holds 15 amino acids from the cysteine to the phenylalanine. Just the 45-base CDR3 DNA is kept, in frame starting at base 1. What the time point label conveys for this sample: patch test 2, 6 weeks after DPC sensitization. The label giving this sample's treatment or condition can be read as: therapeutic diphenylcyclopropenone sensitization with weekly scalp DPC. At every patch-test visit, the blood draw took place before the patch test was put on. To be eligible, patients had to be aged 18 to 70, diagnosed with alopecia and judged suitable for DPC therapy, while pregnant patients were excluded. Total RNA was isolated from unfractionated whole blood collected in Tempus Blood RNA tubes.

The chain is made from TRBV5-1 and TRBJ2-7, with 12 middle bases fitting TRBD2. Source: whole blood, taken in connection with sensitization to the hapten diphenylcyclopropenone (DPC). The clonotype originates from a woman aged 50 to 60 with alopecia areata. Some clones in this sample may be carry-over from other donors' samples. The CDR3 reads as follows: CASTPRTSGNYEQYF. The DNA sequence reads TGCGCCAGCACCCCCCGGACTAGCGGGAACTACGAGCAGTACTTC.